The 30 T cell receptor beta chains reported below all come from one sample, sequenced in a study of blood T cell repertoires in COVID-19. Produced via immunoSEQ multiplex PCR; TCRdb's table is partial and in-frame only. The sample records roughly 150,000 clones, 88% being singletons. The sequenced sample was peripheral blood. The receptor source for this set is a human donor in a cohort sampled during active COVID-19.

The CDR3 region is CASSIPDSLMNTEAFF. The CDR3 DNA reads TGTGCCAGCAGTATTCCCGACAGTCTTATGAACACTGAAGCTTTCTTT. The chain is built from TRBV28 and TRBJ1-1; D possibly corresponds to TRBD1 (5 bases). The CDR3 runs 16 residues. V gave up 5 bases and J gave up 0 bases, with 16 bases separating them. From germline, CDR1 is MDHEN and CDR2 SYDVKM.

This chain joins TRBV7-6 and TRBJ1-1; D perhaps matches TRBD1 (6 bases). The CDR3 has 15 residues. The germline CDR1 and CDR2 sequences are SGHVS and FNYEAQ. V shed 4 bases and J shed 1 base, with 13 bases lying between them. For the CDR3, the DNA is TGTGCCAGCAGCTCGCCGGCAGGGGCGAACACTGAAGCTTTCTTT. It is translated as CASSSPAGANTEAFF.

This clone was seen a few times. The V call is TRBV7-9, the J call TRBJ2-7; 12 bases line up with TRBD2. Germline trimming cut 1 base from V and 10 bases from J; bases unmatched to any gene: 5. Germline-derived CDR1 and CDR2 are SEHNR and FQNEAQ (reference sequence). CDR3 length equals 14 residues. CDR3 DNA: TGTGCCAGCAGCTTAGGGACTAGCGGGGAGAGACAGTACTTC. Its translation: CASSLGTSGERQYF.

The chain has TRBV7-2 and TRBJ1-1; D is unresolved. The V end lost 4 bases, the J end lost 2 bases, and 14 bases lay between the germline ends. The CDR3 loop spans 15 amino acids. Per germline, CDR1 SGHTA and CDR2 FQGNSA. The CDR3 DNA reads TGTGCCAGCAGCTCCCCTGAGGGCTATAACACTGAAGCTTTCTTT. Translation gives CASSSPEGYNTEAFF. Together with reference TRBV7-2 and TRBJ1-1, the CDR3 gives the full variable domain: GAGVSQSPSNKVTEKGKDVELRCDPISGHTALYWYRQSLGQGLEFLIYFQGNSAPDKSGLPSDRFSAERTGGSVSTLTIQRTQQEDSAVYLCASSSPEGYNTEAFFGQGTRLTVV.

The V gene is TRBV9, the J gene TRBJ2-4; D might be TRBD2 (7 bases). CDR3 length: 19 amino acids. V lost 0 bases to trimming and J lost 0 bases, with 19 bases between them. CDR1 is SGDLS and CDR2 is YYNGEE in the germline V gene. In DNA form, the CDR3 reads TGTGCCAGCAGCGTAGGAGGGGGAGGGGGTTCACTAGCCAAAAACATTCAGTACTTC. This sequence encodes CASSVGGGGGSLAKNIQYF.

The rearrangement joins TRBV24-1 to TRBJ2-7; TRBD1 aligns across 7 bases. Losses at the gene ends were 0 bases for V and 3 bases for J; bases not matched to a gene: 4. The CDR3 is 15 amino acids. In germline, CDR1 is KGHDR, CDR2 SFDVKD. Here the CDR3 reads CATSDLRQGVYEQYF. DNA of the CDR3: TGTGCCACCAGTGATTTGCGTCAGGGGGTCTACGAGCAGTACTTC.

The gene calls are TRBV6-2 or TRBV6-3 and TRBJ1-1; TRBD1 matches 8 bases. The CDR3 has 17 residues. Germline trimming cut 4 bases from V and 0 bases from J; bases unmatched to any gene: 10. Germline-derived CDR1 and CDR2 are MNHEY and SVGEGT. The CDR3 sequence is CASSSWTGTGLNTEAFF. The CDR3 coding sequence is TGTGCCAGCAGTTCCTGGACAGGGACTGGGCTGAACACTGAAGCTTTCTTT.

The chain links TRBV21-1 to TRBJ2-7; the table's D call, TRBD1, has no DNA check behind it. TRBV21-1 is given as a pseudogene. This CDR3 contains 14 residues. Here the CDR3 reads CASSKRDRPYEQYF. CDR3 sequence (DNA): TGTGCCAGCAGCAAGAGGGACAGGCCCTACGAGCAGTACTTC.

V gene TRBV18 combines with J gene TRBJ2-5, with D hard to call. The length of the CDR3 is 18 residues. Germline CDR1 and CDR2: KGHSH and LQKENI. Trimming pared 1 base from V and 0 bases from J, leaving 18 bases between. The CDR3 protein is CASSPRAMTPSNQETQYF. In nucleotides, the CDR3 is TGTGCCAGCTCACCACGGGCCATGACCCCGAGCAACCAAGAGACCCAGTACTTC.

The chain joins TRBV19 to TRBJ1-4, with 7 bases lining up with TRBD1. Trimming removed 3 bases from V and 7 bases from J; junction bases left unmatched: 5. This CDR3 spans 14 amino acids. Germline V gene lookup returns CDR1 LNHDA and CDR2 SQIVND (reference sequence). CDR3 DNA sequence: TGTGCCAGTAGTATGCCGGGACAGACTGAAAAACTGTTTTTT. Translating it yields CASSMPGQTEKLFF.

The chain uses TRBV5-1 and TRBJ2-7, with 13 bases that match TRBD2. The J segment lost 3 bases and the V segment lost 4 bases, leaving 4 bases of the junction unmatched. CDR1 is SGHRS and CDR2 is YFSETQ in the germline V gene. The CDR3 sequence is 15 residues long. The CDR3 is CASSTGLAGVYEQYF. DNA for the CDR3: TGCGCCAGCAGCACCGGACTAGCGGGGGTCTACGAGCAGTACTTC.

The chain employs TRBV7-8 and TRBJ2-1; tentative D call: TRBD2 (6 bases). Trimming shortened V by 5 bases and J by 8 bases, and 19 bases separated the two germline ends. The CDR3 is made up of 15 amino acids. Germline CDR1 reads SGHVS; CDR2 reads FQNEAQ. The CDR3 DNA reads as TGTGCCAGCAGCCTTCGGGAGTTGTCCCGGGATGAGCAGTTCTTC. Its translation: CASSLRELSRDEQFF. Full variable domain (missing parts from reference TRBV7-8 and TRBJ2-1): GAGVSQSPRYKVAKRGQDVALRCDPISGHVSLFWYQQALGQGPEFLTYFQNEAQLDKSGLPSDRFFAERPEGSVSTLKIQRTQQEDSAVYLCASSLRELSRDEQFFGPGTRLTVL.

V gene TRBV29-1 combines with J gene TRBJ2-2; TRBD1 is a possible D gene (6 bases). The CDR3 runs to 15 residues. The germline gives CDR1 SQVTM, CDR2 ANQGSEA. Trimming stripped 5 bases from V and 0 bases from J, with 13 bases between. The CDR3 protein is CSVQGSGANTGELFF. In DNA, the CDR3 is TGCAGCGTTCAGGGGTCAGGCGCGAACACCGGGGAGCTGTTTTTT.

The rearrangement joins TRBV7-9 to TRBJ1-2; no definite D call. The CDR3 has 12 residues. V shed 1 base and J shed 6 bases, with 6 bases lying between them. CDR1 SEHNR and CDR2 FQNEAQ come from the germline V gene (reference sequence). The CDR3 coding sequence is TGTGCCAGCAGCTTAGAGACTCATGGCTACACCTTC. It translates to CASSLETHGYTF.

The chain is built from TRBV5-8 and TRBJ1-6, with TRBD1 matching 9 bases. The CDR3 runs 15 residues. V was pared by 0 bases and J by 8 bases, with 3 bases of the junction left unmatched. Looked up from germline, CDR1 is SGHTS and CDR2 is YDEGEE. This CDR3 is CASSLEGQGHSPLHF. Written as DNA, the CDR3 is TGTGCCAGCAGCTTGGAGGGACAGGGCCATTCACCCCTCCACTTT.

J is TRBJ2-3 and V is TRBV14; TRBD2 agrees at 7 bases. Trimming removed 5 bases from V and 3 bases from J; junction bases left unmatched: 11. The CDR3 sequence is 16 residues long. Germline CDR1 SGHDN, CDR2 FVKESK. CDR3 residues: CASSLDPGLRTDTQYF. The CDR3 DNA is TGTGCCAGCAGCTTAGACCCGGGACTACGAACAGATACGCAGTATTTT.

The rearrangement links TRBV2 to TRBJ1-6; the match to TRBD1 covers 7 bases. J gave up 4 bases and V 7 bases, and 4 bases lay outside the gene matches. From germline, CDR1 is SNHLY and CDR2 FYNNEI. This CDR3 region has 14 residues. For the CDR3, the DNA is TGTGCCAGCAAGGAGGGGGCGTATAATTCACCCCTCCACTTT. Translated, it gives CASKEGAYNSPLHF.

V is TRBV3-1 (or the pseudogene TRBV3-2) and J is TRBJ2-1; D is perhaps TRBD1 (6 bases). V dropped 6 bases and J dropped 9 bases, with 12 bases sitting between them. Germline V lookup: CDR1 LGHDT, CDR2 YNNKEL (reference sequence). The CDR3 loop spans 12 amino acids. The CDR3 loop is CASSQQGGEQFF. The DNA for the CDR3 is TGTGCCAGCAGTCAACAGGGCGGTGAGCAGTTCTTC.

The gene calls are TRBV2 and TRBJ1-4; 7 bases are shared with TRBD1. J lost 3 bases, V lost 7 bases, and 2 bases had no gene match. The CDR3 totals 13 residues. Germline V lookup: CDR1 SNHLY, CDR2 FYNNEI. The CDR3 spells CASTGQPNEKLFF. CDR3 in DNA: TGTGCCAGCACGGGACAGCCTAATGAAAAACTGTTTTTT.

The gene calls are TRBV4-1 and TRBJ1-1; no clear D. This CDR3 region has 13 residues. The V gene lost 6 bases and the J gene lost 4 bases, with 12 bases spanning the gap. Germline CDR1 MGHRA, CDR2 YSYEKL. As DNA, the CDR3 is TGCGCCAGCAGGGGGATGGGGAGCACTGAAGCTTTCTTT. It yields the protein CASRGMGSTEAFF.

The chain carries TRBV2 and TRBJ1-1; a possible D gene is TRBD1 (5 bases). The CDR3 totals 14 residues. In germline, CDR1 is SNHLY, CDR2 FYNNEI. V dropped 5 bases and J dropped 2 bases, with 12 bases sitting between them. The DNA for the CDR3 is TGTGCCAGCAGTCAGACAGCTTCCAACACTGAAGCTTTCTTT. Residues: CASSQTASNTEAFF.

This chain joins TRBV2 and TRBJ2-1; 8 positions agree with TRBD1. This CDR3 is 14 amino acids long. The germline gives CDR1 SNHLY, CDR2 FYNNEI. V gave up 9 bases and J gave up 8 bases; unmatched junction bases: 12. Written as DNA, the CDR3 is TGTGCCAGTGGACAGGGAACCCTAATGGATGAGCAGTTCTTC. Protein: CASGQGTLMDEQFF.

The chain carries TRBV20-1 and TRBJ1-1, with 9 nucleotides matching TRBD1. The trim removed 3 bases at V and 1 base at J, leaving 3 bases unmatched. CDR1 and CDR2 (germline): DFQATT, SNEGSKA (reference sequence). The CDR3 loop spans 14 amino acids. The CDR3 spells CSASGDRANTEAFF. The DNA of the CDR3 is TGCAGTGCTAGTGGGGACAGGGCGAACACTGAAGCTTTCTTT.

The V and J genes are TRBV24-1 and TRBJ2-3; D call uncertain. Germline assignment: CDR1 KGHDR and CDR2 SFDVKD. V lost 3 bases and J 7 bases, leaving 7 bases between the germline ends. CDR3 length: 12 amino acids. As DNA, the CDR3 is TGTGCCACCAGTGATGAGATAAATACGCAGTATTTT. This codes for CATSDEINTQYF.

This clone has just one count. The chain recombines TRBV5-1 with TRBJ1-3; 8 positions match TRBD1. V lost 4 bases, J lost 2 bases, and 2 bases stayed unmatched. The CDR3 has 14 residues. The germline gives CDR1 SGHRS, CDR2 YFSETQ. CDR3 sequence reads: CASSQDRAGNTIYF. The CDR3 region has the DNA TGCGCCAGCAGCCAGGACAGGGCTGGAAACACCATATATTTT.

The J gene is TRBJ2-2, the V gene TRBV6-5, with 12 bases aligning to TRBD2. The trim removed 8 bases at V and 5 bases at J, leaving 6 bases unmatched. The CDR3 runs to 15 residues. Germline CDR1 is MNHEY and CDR2 is SVGAGI. The CDR3 coding sequence is TGTGCCAGCCGAACTAGCGGGGGGAATACCGGGGAGCTGTTTTTT. Residues: CASRTSGGNTGELFF.

The chain employs TRBV10-3 and TRBJ2-1, with 10 nucleotides matching TRBD1. Looked up from germline, CDR1 is ENHRY and CDR2 is SYGVKD. CDR3 length: 15 amino acids. V lost 2 bases, J lost 5 bases, and 3 bases stayed unmatched. DNA of the CDR3: TGTGCCATCAGTGAGGCGGGACAGGGGAACAATGAGCAGTTCTTC. Translating it yields CAISEAGQGNNEQFF.

V gene TRBV16 combines with J gene TRBJ1-1; D gene uncertain. Germline V gene lookup returns CDR1 KGHSY and CDR2 FQNENV. Trimming removed 4 bases at V and 0 bases at J, with 9 bases between. CDR3 length equals 14 residues. The CDR3 DNA sequence: TGTGCCAGCAGCCCGGGGTCCCTGAACACTGAAGCTTTCTTT. Translated: CASSPGSLNTEAFF.

The V and J genes are TRBV7-9 and TRBJ1-5; D gene unclear. V was shortened by 3 bases and J by 1 base, with 10 bases between the two germline ends. The CDR3 runs to 15 residues. From germline, CDR1 is SEHNR and CDR2 FQNEAQ (reference sequence). Here the CDR3 DNA reads TGTGCCAGCAGCTTGGCTTCTTCAAGCAATCAGCCCCAGCATTTT. As protein: CASSLASSSNQPQHF. Full variable domain (rest looked up from reference TRBV7-9 and TRBJ1-5): DTGVSQNPRHKITKRGQNVTFRCDPISEHNRLYWYRQTLGQGPEFLTYFQNEAQLEKSRLLSDRFSAERPKGSFSTLEIQRTEQGDSAMYLCASSLASSSNQPQHFGDGTRLSIL.

V usage is TRBV7-2 and J usage is TRBJ1-4, with 7 bases that match TRBD1. Germline V gene sequence: CDR1 SGHTA, CDR2 FQGNSA. This CDR3 is 14 amino acids long. V lost 5 bases, J lost 8 bases, and 8 bases stayed unmatched. This chain's CDR3 is CASSPRQGPEKLFF. CDR3 nucleotides: TGTGCCAGCAGCCCGCGACAGGGTCCCGAAAAACTGTTTTTT.